These 2 T cell receptor beta chains originate from one sample sequenced in a study of T-cell memory formation after mild COVID-19. A single record per CDR3 protein comes from TCRdb applying MiXCR to the 5' RACE reads. The sample has approximately 490,000 distinct CDR3 sequences; approximately 20% are singletons. Sequenced: PBMCs or a T cell subset sorted from them (not recorded which). These receptors were collected from an adult woman who had mild COVID-19 (a few samples of this study predate the infection). Cell type and time point are not known.

With respect to this clonotype: A much bigger clone sits one base away, suggesting this may be a read error. The chain recombines TRBV5-1 with TRBJ2-1, with 9 bases aligning to TRBD1. This CDR3 has 14 amino acids. The germline V gene encodes CDR1 SGHRS and CDR2 YFSETQ. The CDR3 reads CASSMGDRANDQFF. CDR3 nucleotides: TGCGCCAGCAGTATGGGGGACAGGGCGAATGATCAGTTCTTC.

V is TRBV15 and J is TRBJ2-2; tentatively, D is TRBD1 or TRBD2 (5 bases each). V gave up 8 bases and J gave up 5 bases, with 21 bases separating them. This CDR3 contains 16 residues. Germline CDR1 and CDR2: LNHNV and YYDKDF (reference sequence). For the CDR3, the DNA is TGTGCCACCCACCGGGGTGGGGCGCAGGTAACCGGGGAGCTGTTTTTT. Its translation is CATHRGGAQVTGELFF. Supplemented by reference TRBV15 and TRBJ2-2, the full variable domain reads DAMVIQNPRYQVTQFGKPVTLSCSQTLNHNVMYWYQQKSSQAPKLLFHYYDKDFNNEADTPDNFQSRRPNTSFCFLDIRSPGLGDTAMYLCATHRGGAQVTGELFFGEGSRLTVL.